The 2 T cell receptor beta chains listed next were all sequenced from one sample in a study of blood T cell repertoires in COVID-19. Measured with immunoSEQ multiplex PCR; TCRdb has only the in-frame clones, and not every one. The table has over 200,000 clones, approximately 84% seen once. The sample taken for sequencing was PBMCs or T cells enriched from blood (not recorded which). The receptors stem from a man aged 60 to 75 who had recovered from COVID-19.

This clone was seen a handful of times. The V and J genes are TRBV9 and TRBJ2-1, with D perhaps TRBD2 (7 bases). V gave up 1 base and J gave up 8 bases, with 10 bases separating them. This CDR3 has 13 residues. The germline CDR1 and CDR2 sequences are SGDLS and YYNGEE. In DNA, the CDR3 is TGTGCCAGCAGCGTATCGGGGGGCGATGAGCAGTTCTTC. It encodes CASSVSGGDEQFF.

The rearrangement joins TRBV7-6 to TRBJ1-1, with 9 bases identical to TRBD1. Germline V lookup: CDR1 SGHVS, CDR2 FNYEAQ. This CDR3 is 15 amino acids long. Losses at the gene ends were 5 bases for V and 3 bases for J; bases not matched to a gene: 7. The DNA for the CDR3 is TGTGCCAGCAGCCAGAACAGGGGGCGAGACACTGAAGCTTTCTTT. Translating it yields CASSQNRGRDTEAFF.